This T cell receptor beta chain appears in the sequencing data of a study of T cell responses to AZD1222 COVID-19 vaccine. J was trimmed by 2 bases and V by 6 bases; bases with no gene match: 3. The CDR3 length is 15 residues. CDR1 and CDR2 from the germline V gene are MNHEY and SVGAGI. This table comes from immunoSEQ multiplex PCR, and its TCRdb copy is limited to in-frame clones, with some not included. The repertoire holds about 130,000 clones, 93% seen once, with 0.75% to 0.95% in the top ten. The starting material was peripheral blood, obtained on day 0 of AZD1222 vaccination. The rearrangement joins TRBV6-5 to TRBJ2-3; 12 bases map to TRBD2. This TCR was recovered from an adult in good health. The CDR3 DNA sequence: TGTGCCAGCAGAAGACTAGCGGGAGCCACAGATACGCAGTATTTT. Its translation is CASRRLAGATDTQYF.